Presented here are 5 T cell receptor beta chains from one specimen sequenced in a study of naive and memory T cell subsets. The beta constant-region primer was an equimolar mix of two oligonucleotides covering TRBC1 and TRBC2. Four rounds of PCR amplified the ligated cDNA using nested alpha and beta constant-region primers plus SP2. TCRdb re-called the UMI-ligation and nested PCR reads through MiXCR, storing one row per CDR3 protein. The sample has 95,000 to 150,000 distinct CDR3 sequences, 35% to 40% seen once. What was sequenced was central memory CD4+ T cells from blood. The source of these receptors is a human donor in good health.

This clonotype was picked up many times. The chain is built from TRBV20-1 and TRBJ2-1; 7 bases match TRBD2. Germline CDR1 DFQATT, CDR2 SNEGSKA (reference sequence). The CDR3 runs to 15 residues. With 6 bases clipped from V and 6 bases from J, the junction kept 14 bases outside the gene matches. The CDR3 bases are TGCAGTGCCCAACCCCGGGCTAGCGGTTTCAATGAGCAGTTCTTC. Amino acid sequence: CSAQPRASGFNEQFF.

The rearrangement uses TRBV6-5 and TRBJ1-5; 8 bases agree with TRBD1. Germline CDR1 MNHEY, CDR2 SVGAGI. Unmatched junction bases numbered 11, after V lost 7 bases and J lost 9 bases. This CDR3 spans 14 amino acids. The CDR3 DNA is TGTGCCAGCAAAAGGGGACAGGCCGAGGGGCCCCAGCATTTT. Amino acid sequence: CASKRGQAEGPQHF.

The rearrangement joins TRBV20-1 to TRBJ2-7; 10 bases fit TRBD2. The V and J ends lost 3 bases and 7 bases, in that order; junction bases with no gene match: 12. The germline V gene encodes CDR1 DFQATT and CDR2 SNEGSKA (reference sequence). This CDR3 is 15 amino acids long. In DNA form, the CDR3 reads TGCAGTGCTAGGGACTTAGCGGGAGGTGCGGAGGAGCAGTACTTC. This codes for CSARDLAGGAEEQYF.

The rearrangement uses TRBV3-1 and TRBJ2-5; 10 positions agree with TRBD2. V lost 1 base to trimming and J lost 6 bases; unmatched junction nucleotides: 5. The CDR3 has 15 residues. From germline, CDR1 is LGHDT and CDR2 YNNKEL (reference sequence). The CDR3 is CASSQASSGRKTQYF. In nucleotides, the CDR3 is TGTGCCAGCAGCCAAGCATCTAGCGGGAGAAAGACCCAGTACTTC.

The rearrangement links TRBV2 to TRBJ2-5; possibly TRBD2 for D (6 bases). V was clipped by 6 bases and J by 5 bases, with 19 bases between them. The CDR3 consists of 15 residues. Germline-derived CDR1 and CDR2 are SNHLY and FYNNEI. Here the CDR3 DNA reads TGTGCCAGCAGCGGGCTGGGATTGGGGAGGGAGACCCAGTACTTC. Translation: CASSGLGLGRETQYF.